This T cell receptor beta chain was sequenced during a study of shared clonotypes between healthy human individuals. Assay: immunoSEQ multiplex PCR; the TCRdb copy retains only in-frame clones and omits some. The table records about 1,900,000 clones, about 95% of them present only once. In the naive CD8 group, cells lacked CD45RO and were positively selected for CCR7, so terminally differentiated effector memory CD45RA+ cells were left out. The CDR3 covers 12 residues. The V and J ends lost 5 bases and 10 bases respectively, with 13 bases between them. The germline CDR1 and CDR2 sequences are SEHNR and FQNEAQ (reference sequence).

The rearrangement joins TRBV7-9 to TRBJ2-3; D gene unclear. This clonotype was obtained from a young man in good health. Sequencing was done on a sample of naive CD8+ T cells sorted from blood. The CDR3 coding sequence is TGTGCCAGCAGCACCGAGATATTGGCGCAGTATTTT. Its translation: CASSTEILAQYF. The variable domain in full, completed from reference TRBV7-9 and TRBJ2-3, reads DTGVSQNPRHKITKRGQNVTFRCDPISEHNRLYWYRQTLGQGPEFLTYFQNEAQLEKSRLLSDRFSAERPKGSFSTLEIQRTEQGDSAMYLCASSTEILAQYFGPGTRLTVL.